The 22 T cell receptor beta chains below all came from one sample that was sequenced in a study of OX40 agonist ivuxolimab in advanced cancers. Sequencing used immunoSEQ multiplex PCR; TCRdb keeps in-frame clones, though not all of them. The table has roughly 74,000 clones, around 87% seen once. The sequenced sample was CD4+ or CD8+ T cells sorted from blood, obtained in a trial of the OX40 agonist ivuxolimab. The receptor set was obtained from an adult with an advanced solid tumor such as melanoma, head and neck, liver or kidney cancer.

CDR3 region: CASSSRTGLGETQYF. The DNA for the CDR3 is TGTGCCAGCAGTTCCCGGACCGGCCTGGGAGAGACCCAGTACTTC. This chain joins TRBV6-5 and TRBJ2-5; D call uncertain. The germline CDR1 and CDR2 sequences are MNHEY and SVGAGI. Trimming removed 4 bases at V and 4 bases at J, with 16 bases between. The CDR3 contains 15 residues.

The rearrangement joins TRBV5-1 to TRBJ2-5; TRBD2 matches 10 bases. Germline values: CDR1 SGHRS, CDR2 YFSETQ. V shed 3 bases, J shed 2 bases, and the junction held 4 bases outside the gene matches. This CDR3 spans 15 amino acids. CDR3 region: CASSWASGRQETQYF. In nucleotides, the CDR3 is TGCGCCAGCAGCTGGGCTAGCGGGAGACAAGAGACCCAGTACTTC. Supplemented by reference TRBV5-1 and TRBJ2-5, the full variable domain reads KAGVTQTPRYLIKTRGQQVTLSCSPISGHRSVSWYQQTPGQGLQFLFEYFSETQRNKGNFPGRFSGRQFSNSRSEMNVSTLELGDSALYLCASSWASGRQETQYFGPGTRLLVL.

V usage is TRBV5-1 and J usage is TRBJ1-5; unclear D gene. The CDR3 totals 15 residues. The V and J ends lost 0 bases and 4 bases respectively, with 11 bases between them. CDR1 is SGHRS, CDR2 YFSETQ, per germline. The DNA of the CDR3 is TGCGCCAGCAGCTTGGTCCCAGGTGTTAATCAGCCCCAGCATTTT. Translating it yields CASSLVPGVNQPQHF.

The chain has TRBV5-1 and TRBJ1-2; D remains ambiguous. The V and J ends lost 0 bases and 2 bases respectively, with 8 bases between them. Germline lookup yields CDR1 SGHRS and CDR2 YFSETQ. This CDR3 has 14 amino acids. The chain's CDR3 is CASSLGVGNYGYTF. The CDR3 bases are TGCGCCAGCAGCTTGGGGGTCGGGAACTATGGCTACACCTTC. Variable domain in full (rest from reference TRBV5-1 and TRBJ1-2): KAGVTQTPRYLIKTRGQQVTLSCSPISGHRSVSWYQQTPGQGLQFLFEYFSETQRNKGNFPGRFSGRQFSNSRSEMNVSTLELGDSALYLCASSLGVGNYGYTFGSGTRLTVV.

The V and J genes are TRBV25-1 and TRBJ2-1; 8 nucleotides line up with TRBD1. CDR3 length: 18 residues. CDR1 is MGHDK and CDR2 is SYGVNS in the germline V gene. J lost 3 bases, V lost 1 base, and 11 bases had no gene match. The CDR3 DNA is TGTGCCAGCAGTGAATTGTCCCGCAGGGGGCTACACTACAATGAGCAGTTCTTC. Translated, it gives CASSELSRRGLHYNEQFF.

The rearrangement uses TRBV9 and TRBJ2-1; D gene unclear. The germline CDR1 and CDR2 sequences are SGDLS and YYNGEE. V dropped 4 bases and J dropped 6 bases, with 20 bases sitting between them. CDR3 size: 16 residues. The DNA of the CDR3 is TGTGCCAGCAGCACAACGACGGCGAGTCCTTTCAATGAGCAGTTCTTC. Translation: CASSTTTASPFNEQFF.

The V gene is TRBV5-1, the J gene TRBJ1-1, with D hard to call. CDR3 length: 14 residues. The germline V gene encodes CDR1 SGHRS and CDR2 YFSETQ. With 3 bases removed from V and 0 bases from J, the gap between germline ends came to 9 bases. This CDR3 is CASSSYNLNTEAFF. The CDR3, as DNA: TGCGCCAGCAGCTCTTACAATCTGAACACTGAAGCTTTCTTT.

CDR3 residues: CASTLGRTNQPQHF. CDR3 sequence (DNA): TGTGCCAGCACATTGGGGCGAACCAATCAGCCCCAGCATTTT. The V call is TRBV2, the J call TRBJ1-5, with D possibly being TRBD1 (5 bases). The CDR3 is made up of 14 amino acids. Germline V lookup: CDR1 SNHLY, CDR2 FYNNEI. V was trimmed by 7 bases and J by 3 bases, leaving 13 bases between them. Full variable domain (rest looked up from reference TRBV2 and TRBJ1-5): EPEVTQTPSHQVTQMGQEVILRCVPISNHLYFYWYRQILGQKVEFLVSFYNNEISEKSEIFDDQFSVERPDGSNFTLKIRSTKLEDSAMYFCASTLGRTNQPQHFGDGTRLSIL.

V usage is TRBV19 and J usage is TRBJ1-5, with unresolved D. Germline-derived CDR1 and CDR2 are LNHDA and SQIVND (reference sequence). The V and J ends lost 5 bases and 2 bases respectively, with 16 bases between them. The CDR3 totals 16 residues. The CDR3 is CASSVGFGDRNQPQHF. CDR3 DNA sequence: TGTGCCAGTAGTGTGGGTTTTGGGGATCGCAATCAGCCCCAGCATTTT.

The chain carries TRBV10-2 and TRBJ2-2; TRBD1 agrees at 10 bases. J was trimmed by 6 bases and V by 5 bases; bases with no gene match: 6. There are 15 residues in the CDR3. Germline values: CDR1 WSHSY, CDR2 SAAADI. The CDR3 DNA reads as TGCGCCAGCAGTAAGACAGGGGGCGAAGCCGGGGAGCTGTTTTTT. Residues: CASSKTGGEAGELFF.

The chain combines TRBV5-5 with TRBJ1-5; D is unclear. Germline values: CDR1 SGHKS, CDR2 YYEKEE (reference sequence). V shed 0 bases and J shed 0 bases, with 7 bases lying between them. The CDR3 has 15 amino acids. CDR3 residues: CASSLDGVSNQPQHF. CDR3 nucleotides: TGTGCCAGCAGCTTGGATGGGGTTAGCAATCAGCCCCAGCATTTT.

This clone was counted once. The J gene is TRBJ2-7, the V gene TRBV4-3; possible D gene TRBD1, 6 bases. Germline CDR1 reads LGHNA; CDR2 reads YSLEER. Trimming took 0 bases from V and 4 from J, leaving 16 bases between them. The CDR3 totals 16 residues. CDR3 nucleotide sequence: TGCGCCAGCAGCCAAGATTACCAGGGGTTTTCGTACGAGCAGTACTTC. This sequence encodes CASSQDYQGFSYEQYF.

The gene calls are TRBV4-1 and TRBJ2-1; 9 nucleotides agree with TRBD2. J gave up 6 bases and V 5 bases, and 8 bases lay outside the gene matches. The CDR3 is 15 amino acids. Germline loops: CDR1 MGHRA, CDR2 YSYEKL. CDR3 DNA sequence: TGCGCCAGCAGCAATAGCGGGAGCGGGCGCAATGAGCAGTTCTTC. This translates into CASSNSGSGRNEQFF.

J is TRBJ1-6 and V is TRBV30; D gene ambiguous. CDR1 and CDR2 (germline): GTSNPN, SVGIG (reference sequence). The CDR3 spans 13 residues. In DNA form, the CDR3 reads TGTGCTCTCGGGTCCTCCTATAATTCACCCCTCCACTTT. This encodes CALGSSYNSPLHF.

A single count supports this clone. The chain has TRBV5-6 and TRBJ2-2, with D uncertain. Per the germline V gene, CDR1 is SGHDT and CDR2 is YYEEEE. The CDR3 has 14 residues. V lost 4 bases to trimming and J lost 6 bases, with 13 bases between them. For the CDR3, the DNA is TGTGCCAGCAGCCCCTATAATGGTGCCGGGGAGCTGTTTTTT. This gives the protein CASSPYNGAGELFF.

This chain links TRBV6-1 with TRBJ2-1; TRBD1 matches 10 bases. CDR1 is MNHNS and CDR2 is SASEGT in the germline V gene. The CDR3 is 16 residues long. Trimming removed 2 bases from V and 6 bases from J; junction bases left unmatched: 7. The DNA for the CDR3 is TGTGCCAGCAGTGAAACATTGGGACAGGGGAGCAATGAGCAGTTCTTC. Its translation: CASSETLGQGSNEQFF.

V is TRBV10-1 and J is TRBJ2-3; 11 bases map to TRBD2. The CDR3 extends over 15 amino acids. V was pared by 6 bases and J by 4 bases, with 6 bases of the junction left unmatched. Germline V gene data show CDR1 as WNHNN and CDR2 as SYGVQD (reference sequence). For the CDR3, the DNA is TGCGCCAGCAGCCTAACTAGCGGGGGACCAGATACGCAGTATTTT. Translated, it gives CASSLTSGGPDTQYF.

CDR3 DNA sequence: TGTGCCAGCAGCTTCACTAGCGGGACCTACAATGAGCAGTTCTTC. Its translation: CASSFTSGTYNEQFF. The V call is TRBV5-6, the J call TRBJ2-1; 10 bases fit TRBD2. V lost 2 bases to trimming and J lost 2 bases; unmatched junction nucleotides: 1. CDR1 SGHDT and CDR2 YYEEEE come from the germline V gene. The length of the CDR3 is 15 residues.

V and J are TRBV6-5 and TRBJ1-3; D unclear. V was shortened by 0 bases and J by 4 bases, with 13 bases between the two germline ends. The CDR3 is 16 residues long. The germline V gene encodes CDR1 MNHEY and CDR2 SVGAGI. As DNA, the CDR3 is TGTGCCAGCAGTTACTCCCTGTGGGGAGGGGGAAACACCATATATTTT. Its translation is CASSYSLWGGGNTIYF.

J is TRBJ2-5 and V is TRBV25-1; 11 bases fit TRBD1. CDR1 MGHDK and CDR2 SYGVNS come from the germline V gene. V lost 3 bases to trimming and J lost 5 bases; unmatched junction nucleotides: 5. The CDR3 totals 15 residues. This chain's CDR3 is CASSEYGTGGETQYF. The CDR3 nucleotides read TGTGCCAGCAGTGAGTACGGGACAGGGGGTGAGACCCAGTACTTC.

The chain recombines TRBV20-1 with TRBJ2-7; D remains unclear. CDR1 DFQATT and CDR2 SNEGSKA come from the germline V gene (reference sequence). The CDR3 loop spans 11 amino acids. The ends were cut back, 0 bases at V and 6 bases at J, with 6 bases in the middle. The CDR3 spells CSARDQLEQYF. For the CDR3, the DNA is TGCAGTGCTAGAGATCAGCTCGAGCAGTACTTC.

The chain recombines TRBV7-6 with TRBJ1-4; D uncertain. CDR1 is SGHVS, CDR2 FNYEAQ, per germline. The CDR3 has 15 residues. Trimming shortened V by 5 bases and J by 3 bases, and 13 bases separated the two germline ends. The DNA of the CDR3 is TGTGCCAGCAGCCGAACCCAAGGCCCTAATGAAAAACTGTTTTTT. Protein sequence: CASSRTQGPNEKLFF.